This paragraph reports one TCR beta chain. Antigen specificity is unknown. A sample-barcoded 5' primer and a J-beta primer mix were used in a second PCR of roughly 7 to 11 cycles. TCRdb ran MiXCR on the 5' RACE reads and lists one entry per CDR3 protein. This sample has about 1 million distinct CDR3 sequences; 45% occur once, and the top ten carry approximately 20%. The data stem from a study of blood T cells in healthy people across ages. Study findings and constraints: Changes in expanded clonotypes were possibly confounded, as the CMV status of donors was unknown. Diversity estimated from one million T cells was considered an underestimate.

For every donor, a draw yielded about 9.7 milliliters of peripheral blood. This TCR came from a woman aged 55-69 years in good health. The sequenced sample consisted of blood.

This CDR3 is CATSTRAAGANVLTF. DNA for the CDR3: TGTGCCACCAGTACCCGGGCAGCTGGGGCCAACGTCCTGACTTTC. The chain couples TRBV24-1 to TRBJ2-6; D call uncertain. CDR3 length equals 15 residues. V was shortened by 6 bases and J by 2 bases, with 10 bases between the two germline ends. Germline V gene lookup returns CDR1 KGHDR and CDR2 SFDVKD.